These 28 T cell receptor beta chains came from one sample sequenced in a study of cytomegalovirus exposure and HLA in healthy donors. Researchers ran the PCR with 60 Vbeta and 13 Jbeta primers. Clones were sequenced by immunoSEQ multiplex PCR, and TCRdb holds only the in-frame ones, with some missing. The table records 26,000 or so clones, nearly 80% of them present only once. The sample was PBMCs. All receptors come from a male donor in good health and CMV-seronegative.

This clone has only one observation. The chain joins TRBV7-8 to TRBJ1-1; 10 bases agree with TRBD1. The junction had 4 bases not matched to a gene; V was cut back by 5 bases and J by 7 bases. Per germline, CDR1 SGHVS and CDR2 FQNEAQ. This CDR3 has 13 amino acids. The CDR3 region is CASSRQGAIEAFF. CDR3 DNA: TGTGCCAGCAGCCGACAGGGGGCGATTGAAGCTTTCTTT.

The chain links TRBV6-1 to TRBJ1-4, with 12 bases that match TRBD1. The ends lost 11 bases at V and 5 bases at J; junction bases unmatched: 9. Germline CDR1 and CDR2: MNHNS and SASEGT. CDR3 length: 15 amino acids. The CDR3 DNA reads as TGTGCCGTCTCCGGGACAGGGGGCAAGAATGAAAAACTGTTTTTT. Amino acids: CAVSGTGGKNEKLFF.

V and J are TRBV11-2 and TRBJ1-5; D gene unclear. CDR3 length: 14 amino acids. Germline V gene data show CDR1 as SGHAT and CDR2 as FQNNGV. V dropped 1 base and J dropped 0 bases, with 4 bases sitting between them. The CDR3 spells CASSLGVSNQPQHF. CDR3 nucleotides: TGTGCCAGCAGCTTAGGAGTTAGCAATCAGCCCCAGCATTTT.

Of note for this clone: Given the absence of the conserved phenylalanine or tryptophan at the CDR3 end, a read error is likely. Because the CDR3's place on the DNA is in doubt, the DNA is left out and the CDR3 is given as listed by TCRdb. The V gene is TRBV4-3, the J gene TRBJ2-7; TRBD2 is the table's D call and was not checked against the DNA. Germline V gene data show CDR1 as LGHNA and CDR2 as YSLEER. Both ends counted, the CDR3 spans 13 residues. Here the CDR3 reads CASSQDPPRRYGI.

This chain links TRBV28 with TRBJ2-1; a possible D gene is TRBD1 (6 bases). The CDR3 is made up of 13 amino acids. Germline CDR1 reads MDHEN; CDR2 reads SYDVKM. The V end lost 8 bases, the J end lost 8 bases, and 16 bases lay between the germline ends. CDR3 nucleotide sequence: TGTGCCAGCGACAGGTCATCATTGGATGAGCAGTTCTTC. This codes for CASDRSSLDEQFF.

The J gene is TRBJ1-4, the V gene TRBV19; D gene ambiguous. This CDR3 contains 14 residues. V was clipped by 7 bases and J by 7 bases, with 16 bases between them. In germline, CDR1 is LNHDA, CDR2 SQIVND (reference sequence). This CDR3 is CASTTRSHGEKLFF. CDR3 in DNA: TGTGCCAGTACGACGAGGTCGCACGGTGAAAAACTGTTTTTT.

The gene calls are TRBV4-3 and TRBJ2-2; 10 positions agree with TRBD2. This CDR3 is 17 amino acids long. The junction had 10 bases not matched to a gene; V was cut back by 1 base and J by 8 bases. Germline CDR1 is LGHNA and CDR2 is YSLEER. CDR3 protein: CASSQGRTSGIRGELFF. CDR3 in DNA: TGCGCCAGCAGCCAAGGAAGAACTAGCGGGATTAGGGGGGAGCTGTTTTTT.

V and J are TRBV7-2 and TRBJ1-1, with a possible D match to TRBD1 (5 bases). V lost 5 bases and J lost 1, with 11 bases in between. CDR1 and CDR2 from the germline V gene are SGHTA and FQGNSA. The CDR3 extends over 14 amino acids. The CDR3 sequence is CASSAGRTNTEAFF. CDR3 in DNA: TGTGCCAGCAGCGCGGGACGGACGAACACTGAAGCTTTCTTT.

V is TRBV29-1 and J is TRBJ2-1; a possible D gene is TRBD1 (5 bases). V lost 3 bases and J lost 3, with 15 bases in between. The CDR3 extends over 15 amino acids. Looked up from germline, CDR1 is SQVTM and CDR2 is ANQGSEA. This CDR3 reads CSVELDSFHYNEQFF. The DNA for the CDR3 is TGCAGCGTTGAGCTAGACAGTTTCCACTACAATGAGCAGTTCTTC.

This clone was recorded once. The chain carries TRBV7-8 and TRBJ2-1; 14 positions agree with TRBD2. There are 18 residues in the CDR3. CDR1 is SGHVS, CDR2 FQNEAQ, per germline. Trimming cost V 3 bases and J 8 bases; bases outside gene matches: 12. The CDR3 DNA sequence: TGTGCCAGCAGCTTCTCCGAACGACTAGCGGGGGGGGCTTATGAGCAGTTCTTC. It translates to CASSFSERLAGGAYEQFF.

This clone was picked up one time. In nucleotides, the CDR3 is TGTGCCAGCAGTCCCCCAGGGGGCGGGAGGGCCGCGGGGACAGATACGCAGTATTTT. Its protein is CASSPPGGGRAAGTDTQYF. The chain links TRBV28 to TRBJ2-3; D might be TRBD2 (9 bases). The germline gives CDR1 MDHEN, CDR2 SYDVKM. The CDR3 runs 19 residues. Between the trimmed V and J ends, which lost 5 bases and 3 bases, there was a span of 27 bases. Filled out from reference TRBV28 and TRBJ2-3, the complete variable domain reads DVKVTQSSRYLVKRTGEKVFLECVQDMDHENMFWYRQDPGLGLRLIYFSYDVKMKEKGDIPEGYSVSREKKERFSLILESASTNQTSMYLCASSPPGGGRAAGTDTQYFGPGTRLTVL.

The chain links TRBV6-5 to TRBJ1-2, with unresolved D. V was shortened by 5 bases and J by 5 bases, with 12 bases between the two germline ends. The CDR3 covers 13 residues. The germline gives CDR1 MNHEY, CDR2 SVGAGI. CDR3 sequence reads: CASSPTVHYGYTF. The CDR3 region has the DNA TGTGCCAGCAGTCCCACAGTACATTATGGCTACACCTTC.

The V call is TRBV7-6, the J call TRBJ1-1; 9 bases map to TRBD1. Germline values: CDR1 SGHVS, CDR2 FNYEAQ. The ends lost 5 bases at V and 4 bases at J; junction bases unmatched: 11. CDR3 length: 16 residues. CDR3 sequence reads: CASSLSQGARITEAFF. The DNA for the CDR3 is TGTGCCAGCAGCCTCTCACAGGGGGCGCGAATCACTGAAGCTTTCTTT.

The chain recombines TRBV11-2 with TRBJ2-3; 8 nucleotides agree with TRBD2. This CDR3 is built from 15 residues. J gave up 6 bases and V 5 bases, and 10 bases lay outside the gene matches. Germline CDR1 is SGHAT and CDR2 is FQNNGV. The DNA of the CDR3 is TGTGCCAGCAGCACCCGGACTAGCCCGCGTGATACGCAGTATTTT. Translating gives CASSTRTSPRDTQYF.

The V call is TRBV18, the J call TRBJ2-3, with 7 positions matching TRBD1. V lost 2 bases to trimming and J lost 4 bases; unmatched junction nucleotides: 6. The length of the CDR3 is 15 residues. From germline, CDR1 is KGHSH and CDR2 LQKENI. In DNA, the CDR3 is TGTGCCAGCTCACCAAGACAGGGTGGATCAGATACGCAGTATTTT. Its protein product is CASSPRQGGSDTQYF.

The chain joins TRBV28 to TRBJ1-1, with 7 positions matching TRBD1. Germline CDR1 MDHEN, CDR2 SYDVKM. V lost 6 bases to trimming and J lost 4 bases; unmatched junction nucleotides: 11. The CDR3 loop spans 15 amino acids. CDR3 in DNA: TGTGCCAGCAGAGATTCGAGGGGGCAGGCCACTGAAGCTTTCTTT. It encodes CASRDSRGQATEAFF.

The CDR3 coding sequence is TGTGCCAGTCCCGGGGGGCAGTACTTC. It specifies CASPGGQYF. This chain connects TRBV7-9 to TRBJ2-7; perhaps TRBD2 as D (6 bases). This CDR3 region has 9 residues. Germline assignment: CDR1 SEHNR and CDR2 FQNEAQ (reference sequence). Deletions cut 9 bases from V and 9 bases from J, with 9 bases between.

The J gene is TRBJ1-4, the V gene TRBV4-2; TRBD1 is a possible D gene (6 bases). In germline, CDR1 is LGHNA, CDR2 YNFKEQ. The CDR3 extends over 19 amino acids. Trimming removed 4 bases from V and 3 bases from J, with 24 bases in between. The CDR3 loop reads CASSPRTGSFKRANEKLFF. CDR3 sequence (DNA): TGTGCCAGCAGCCCCCGAACAGGGAGTTTTAAGAGGGCTAATGAAAAACTGTTTTTT.

The chain joins TRBV2 to TRBJ2-4; D may be TRBD1 (5 bases). Trimming pared 2 bases from V and 0 bases from J, leaving 17 bases between. Per the germline V gene, CDR1 is SNHLY and CDR2 is FYNNEI. The CDR3 contains 18 residues. The CDR3 protein is CASSESLPSDTAKNIQYF. CDR3 nucleotide sequence: TGTGCCAGCAGTGAATCACTCCCCTCGGACACAGCCAAAAACATTCAGTACTTC. The complete variable domain, with remaining parts taken from reference TRBV2 and TRBJ2-4, reads EPEVTQTPSHQVTQMGQEVILRCVPISNHLYFYWYRQILGQKVEFLVSFYNNEISEKSEIFDDQFSVERPDGSNFTLKIRSTKLEDSAMYFCASSESLPSDTAKNIQYFGAGTRLSVL.

In its sample, this clone was seen a few times. This chain links TRBV27 with TRBJ2-2; 8 bases are shared with TRBD1. Trimming at V came to 10 bases and at J to 7 bases, leaving 8 bases not matched to a gene. Germline CDR1 and CDR2: MNHEY and SMNVEV (reference sequence). There are 13 residues in the CDR3. Here the CDR3 DNA reads TGTGCCACCTCGACAGGGGATATCGGGGAGCTGTTTTTT. Translation: CATSTGDIGELFF.

This sequence joins TRBV2 and TRBJ1-2, with D perhaps TRBD1 (6 bases). Between the trimmed V and J ends, which lost 6 bases and 4 bases, there was a span of 15 bases. In germline, CDR1 is SNHLY, CDR2 FYNNEI. There are 14 residues in the CDR3. CDR3 sequence (DNA): TGTGCCAGCAGACACGGACAGCAGGGCTATGGCTACACCTTC. Amino acids: CASRHGQQGYGYTF.

In its sample, this clone was seen once. The chain couples TRBV2 to TRBJ1-6; 10 nucleotides match TRBD1. The CDR3 spans 16 residues. Looked up from germline, CDR1 is SNHLY and CDR2 is FYNNEI. V shed 3 bases and J 5 bases; nucleotides not matched to a gene: 4. CDR3 coding DNA: TGTGCCAGCAGTGATCGACAGGGGGCAGATAATTCACCCCTCCACTTT. Translation gives CASSDRQGADNSPLHF.

V usage is TRBV4-3 and J usage is TRBJ2-3, with 10 nucleotides matching TRBD2. Trimming cost V 0 bases and J 5 bases; bases outside gene matches: 14. CDR3 length equals 19 residues. CDR1 LGHNA and CDR2 YSLEER come from the germline V gene. The DNA for the CDR3 is TGCGCCAGCAGCCAAGACCTAGCGGGGGTATTTTCCACTAAAGATACGCAGTATTTT. This sequence encodes CASSQDLAGVFSTKDTQYF.

This clone has a handful of counts. The chain employs TRBV4-3 and TRBJ2-6; no firm D call. The V gene lost 4 bases and the J gene lost 0 bases, with 13 bases spanning the gap. CDR1 LGHNA and CDR2 YSLEER come from the germline V gene. The CDR3 has 17 residues. CDR3 protein: CASSPEPRSSGANVLTF. The CDR3 DNA reads TGCGCCAGCAGCCCGGAACCTCGGAGCTCTGGGGCCAACGTCCTGACTTTC.

V usage is TRBV6-5 and J usage is TRBJ2-1; 8 bases agree with TRBD1. V dropped 10 bases and J dropped 1; count of bases not matched to a gene: 9. The CDR3 is made up of 15 amino acids. CDR1 MNHEY and CDR2 SVGAGI come from the germline V gene. The CDR3 loop is CATQLQGGSYNEQFF. CDR3 nucleotide sequence: TGTGCCACCCAACTACAGGGGGGTTCCTACAATGAGCAGTTCTTC.

This sequence joins TRBV18 and TRBJ1-1; unclear D gene. The germline V gene encodes CDR1 KGHSH and CDR2 LQKENI. The CDR3 has 12 residues. V lost 5 bases, J lost 5 bases, and 9 bases lay in between. For the CDR3, the DNA is TGTGCCAGCTCAAAGAGCGGGACTGAAGCTTTCTTT. Protein sequence: CASSKSGTEAFF.

The rearrangement links TRBV6-5 to TRBJ2-7; 10 bases are shared with TRBD1. Germline CDR1 and CDR2: MNHEY and SVGAGI. With V trimmed by 7 bases and J by 5 bases, 8 bases remained unmatched. This CDR3 has 14 amino acids. As DNA, the CDR3 is TGTGCCAGCAAGGGACAGGGGATTTCAGACGAGCAGTACTTC. It yields the protein CASKGQGISDEQYF.

The gene calls are TRBV27 and TRBJ1-5; TRBD1 matches at 8 bases. The V segment lost 3 bases and the J segment 2 bases; nucleotides outside the gene matches: 3. The CDR3 loop spans 15 amino acids. CDR1 is MNHEY, CDR2 SMNVEV, per germline (reference sequence). CDR3 amino acids: CASSFQGAGNQPQHF. The CDR3 DNA is TGTGCCAGCAGTTTCCAGGGGGCGGGCAATCAGCCCCAGCATTTT.